Below, 23 T cell receptor beta chains from the same sample are listed, as sequenced in a study of blood T cell repertoires in COVID-19. Profiling relied on immunoSEQ multiplex PCR, and the TCRdb table lists in-frame clones only, not all of them. The table includes some 350,000 clones, around 90% detected once. Sequencing used peripheral blood. Receptors were obtained from a man aged 18 to 30 with active or convalescent COVID-19.

J is TRBJ1-5 and V is TRBV19, with 11 bases identical to TRBD1. CDR1 is LNHDA and CDR2 is SQIVND in the germline V gene (reference sequence). The CDR3 spans 15 residues. J was trimmed by 6 bases and V by 5 bases; bases with no gene match: 6. The CDR3 loop is CASSEWTGGGQPQHF. In DNA, the CDR3 is TGTGCCAGTAGTGAGTGGACAGGGGGCGGTCAGCCCCAGCATTTT.

The chain couples TRBV7-9 to TRBJ1-4, with TRBD1 matching over 9 bases. After removal of 1 base from V and 5 bases from J, the junction contained 2 bases not matched to a gene. This CDR3 region has 15 residues. Germline CDR1 and CDR2: SEHNR and FQNEAQ (reference sequence). The CDR3 region is CASSLGGQGNEKLFF. The CDR3 nucleotides read TGTGCCAGCAGCTTAGGCGGACAGGGGAATGAAAAACTGTTTTTT.

J is TRBJ2-3 and V is TRBV5-5; D gene unclear. This CDR3 region has 14 residues. Germline V gives CDR1 SGHKS, CDR2 YYEKEE (reference sequence). V dropped 4 bases and J dropped 2 bases, with 11 bases sitting between them. The CDR3, as DNA: TGTGCCAGCAGCCCCGCCCAGAACACAGATACGCAGTATTTT. This sequence encodes CASSPAQNTDTQYF.

The rearrangement links TRBV6-2 or TRBV6-3 to TRBJ1-1, with a tentative D call TRBD1 (6 bases). Germline V gives CDR1 MNHEY, CDR2 SVGEGT. V gave up 5 bases and J gave up 1 base, with 11 bases separating them. CDR3 size: 14 residues. CDR3 nucleotides: TGTGCCAGCAGTGGGGGACAATGGAACACTGAAGCTTTCTTT. Protein: CASSGGQWNTEAFF.

This clone was detected only once. This chain joins TRBV6-5 and TRBJ2-1; weak D call: TRBD2 (7 bases). Germline lookup yields CDR1 MNHEY and CDR2 SVGAGI. V was cut by 1 base and J by 3 bases, with 13 bases left in between. The CDR3 runs to 16 residues. The CDR3 loop reads CASSYLGGDLYNEQFF. CDR3 bases: TGTGCCAGCAGTTACTTAGGGGGGGACCTCTACAATGAGCAGTTCTTC.

This chain uses TRBV12-3 or TRBV12-4 with TRBJ1-5; possibly TRBD1 for D (5 bases). V shed 4 bases and J shed 5 bases, with 9 bases lying between them. The CDR3 has 13 amino acids. The CDR3: CASSSKGYQPQHF. CDR3 DNA: TGTGCCAGCAGTTCGAAGGGGTATCAGCCCCAGCATTTT.

The chain couples TRBV7-9 to TRBJ2-3; D perhaps matches TRBD1 (6 bases). The CDR3 spans 15 residues. The ends were cut back, 4 bases at V and 0 bases at J, with 11 bases in the middle. Germline V CDR1 and CDR2: SEHNR, FQNEAQ (reference sequence). The CDR3 DNA follows: TGTGCCAGCAGCTCAAAGACAGGAAGCACAGATACGCAGTATTTT. It translates to CASSSKTGSTDTQYF.

This chain connects TRBV13 to TRBJ2-1, with 9 bases matching TRBD2. This CDR3 is 17 amino acids long. Trimming at V came to 5 bases and at J to 0 bases, leaving 8 bases not matched to a gene. From germline, CDR1 is PRHDT and CDR2 FYEKMQ (reference sequence). CDR3 protein: CASSALAGMSSYNEQFF. As DNA, the CDR3 is TGTGCCAGCAGCGCCCTAGCGGGGATGAGCTCCTACAATGAGCAGTTCTTC.

V usage is TRBV14 and J usage is TRBJ1-2; D remains ambiguous. Trimming took off 0 bases at V and 1 base at J, with 3 bases between the two ends. Germline lookup yields CDR1 SGHDN and CDR2 FVKESK. This CDR3 has 13 residues. In DNA form, the CDR3 reads TGTGCCAGCAGCCAAGATATTAACTATGGCTACACCTTC. Translating it yields CASSQDINYGYTF.

CDR3 amino acids: CASTPDRGNEQFF. CDR3 in DNA: TGTGCCAGCACCCCGGACAGAGGCAATGAGCAGTTCTTC. The chain recombines TRBV6-5 with TRBJ2-1, with D maybe TRBD1 (6 bases). The CDR3 spans 13 residues. Trimming took 7 bases from V and 6 from J, leaving 13 bases between them. Germline values: CDR1 MNHEY, CDR2 SVGAGI.

V is TRBV6-5 and J is TRBJ2-1; weak D call: TRBD1 (6 bases). CDR1 and CDR2 (germline): MNHEY, SVGAGI. The V gene lost 0 bases and the J gene lost 4 bases, with 10 bases spanning the gap. This CDR3 is built from 15 residues. CDR3 sequence (DNA): TGTGCCAGCAGTTACTCCAGGGGACAATACAATGAGCAGTTCTTC. Translated: CASSYSRGQYNEQFF.

The genes are TRBV29-1 and TRBJ1-3, with D uncertain. Germline loops: CDR1 SQVTM, CDR2 ANQGSEA. This CDR3 is built from 13 residues. V lost 4 bases to trimming and J lost 2 bases, with 9 bases between them. CDR3 in amino acids: CSVAVEAGNTIYF. CDR3 nucleotide sequence: TGCAGCGTTGCGGTCGAAGCTGGAAACACCATATATTTT.

This chain links TRBV5-4 with TRBJ2-6; D uncertain. V shed 3 bases and J shed 0 bases, with 7 bases lying between them. CDR1 and CDR2 (germline): SGHNT, YYREEE (reference sequence). The CDR3 is 15 residues long. CDR3 loop: CASSYGNSGANVLTF. The CDR3 DNA follows: TGTGCCAGCAGCTACGGTAACTCTGGGGCCAACGTCCTGACTTTC.

The chain links TRBV4-3 to TRBJ1-4; unclear D gene. Germline values: CDR1 LGHNA, CDR2 YSLEER. This CDR3 has 14 residues. The ends were cut back, 0 bases at V and 4 bases at J, with 6 bases in the middle. For the CDR3, the DNA is TGCGCCAGCAGCCAAGAGGGCAGTAATGAAAAACTGTTTTTT. This encodes CASSQEGSNEKLFF.

This clone was observed once. This chain joins TRBV28 and TRBJ2-7, with 11 nucleotides matching TRBD2. V shed 7 bases and J 1 base; nucleotides not matched to a gene: 18. CDR1 MDHEN and CDR2 SYDVKM come from the germline V gene. The CDR3 has 19 amino acids. In DNA form, the CDR3 reads TGTGCCAGCACCGTCCGCGACAGTAGACTAGCGGGACAGTCCTACGAGCAGTACTTC. Its translation: CASTVRDSRLAGQSYEQYF.

CDR3 region: CASSQVRHPGANVLTF. In DNA, the CDR3 is TGTGCCAGCAGCCAAGTGAGGCACCCTGGGGCCAACGTCCTGACTTTC. This chain joins TRBV3-1 (or the pseudogene TRBV3-2) and TRBJ2-6; D unclear. The CDR3 contains 16 residues. The V end was cut by 1 base, the J end by 2 bases, with 9 bases between. The V gene's germline CDR1 is LGHDT and CDR2 YNNKEL (reference sequence).

This clone has a handful of counts. The genes are TRBV19 and TRBJ1-5; 8 nucleotides match TRBD1. CDR3 size: 17 residues. Germline trimming cut 8 bases from V and 1 base from J; bases unmatched to any gene: 13. Germline-derived CDR1 and CDR2 are LNHDA and SQIVND (reference sequence). CDR3 loop: CASGITGGLWSNQPQHF. The CDR3 DNA reads TGTGCCAGTGGAATCACAGGGGGATTATGGAGCAATCAGCCCCAGCATTTT.

With regard to this clone: Compared with germline, one end of the junction differs, possibly owing to a read error. This chain connects TRBV19 to TRBJ2-6; maybe TRBD2 (7 bases). The CDR3 sequence is 15 residues long. Per germline, CDR1 LNHDA and CDR2 SQIVND (reference sequence). The CDR3 DNA reads as TGTGCCAGTATGGGCGGGGGCACTGGGGCCAACGTGCTGACTTTC. It encodes CASMGGGTGANVLTF.

The chain is built from TRBV6-2 or TRBV6-3 and TRBJ1-6; 7 positions match TRBD1. Losses at the gene ends were 3 bases for V and 13 bases for J; bases not matched to a gene: 6. Germline V CDR1 and CDR2: MNHEY, SVGEGT. This CDR3 contains 13 residues. The CDR3 here is CASSYTGVGPLHF. CDR3 DNA: TGTGCCAGCAGTTATACAGGGGTCGGTCCCCTCCACTTT.

V usage is TRBV19 and J usage is TRBJ2-6; 10 bases are shared with TRBD1. The germline V gene encodes CDR1 LNHDA and CDR2 SQIVND (reference sequence). V shed 9 bases and J 2 bases; nucleotides not matched to a gene: 7. The CDR3 length is 16 residues. CDR3 DNA: TGTGCCAGCAGGGACAGGGGTTTAACTGGGGCCAACGTCCTGACTTTC. Its protein product is CASRDRGLTGANVLTF.

The J gene is TRBJ2-1, the V gene TRBV6-6; 10 nucleotides agree with TRBD2. Per germline, CDR1 MNHNY and CDR2 SVGAGI (reference sequence). V was clipped by 5 bases and J by 7 bases; unmatched bases: 5. The CDR3 covers 14 residues. Here the CDR3 DNA reads TGTGCCAGCAGTCCTAGCGGGAGTTGGAATGAGCAGTTCTTC. It specifies CASSPSGSWNEQFF.

This clone was recorded a few times. The V call is TRBV28, the J call TRBJ1-2; 8 bases align to TRBD1. From germline, CDR1 is MDHEN and CDR2 SYDVKM. The trim removed 8 bases at V and 3 bases at J, leaving 14 bases unmatched. The CDR3 is made up of 16 amino acids. The DNA for the CDR3 is TGTGCCAGCCGGCCACCAGGGGGCGGGAGTGACTATGGCTACACCTTC. It is translated as CASRPPGGGSDYGYTF.

This clone was observed a single time. The chain uses TRBV19 and TRBJ1-6; 9 bases map to TRBD1. Germline lookup yields CDR1 LNHDA and CDR2 SQIVND (reference sequence). The junction had 12 bases not matched to a gene; V was cut back by 3 bases and J by 9 bases. The CDR3 spans 17 residues. In DNA form, the CDR3 reads TGTGCCAGTAGTATTCGCCCGGGACAGGGCCGTGTTTCACCCCTCCACTTT. This codes for CASSIRPGQGRVSPLHF.